The 19 T cell receptor beta chains reported below all come from one sample, sequenced in a study of beta chain features in type 1 diabetes. Findings and caveats of the study: In all four CD4+ subsets, TCRB CDR3 length was significantly, moderately reduced in type 1 diabetes.

The investigators reverse transcribed all of the isolated RNA, so they sequenced expressed TCRB transcripts. Measured with immunoSEQ multiplex PCR; TCRdb has only the in-frame clones, and not every one. The sample has some 360,000 clones, over 9% seen once; the top ten hold roughly 0.6%. For these receptors, no antigen is known. Material for sequencing was central memory CD4+ T cells from blood. The source is a man aged 30 to 45 with type 1 diabetes.

Note on this clone: The germline gene is not matched at one end of the junction; a read error may be the cause. The chain uses TRBV5-4 and TRBJ1-4; TRBD1 is a possible D gene (5 bases). Per germline, CDR1 SGHNT and CDR2 YYREEE (reference sequence). The CDR3 length is 17 residues. In DNA, the CDR3 is TGCGCCAGCAGCCAAGCCTACAGGCACACAACTAATGAAAAACTGTTTTTT. Its translation is CASSQAYRHTTNEKLFF.

V and J are TRBV20-1 and TRBJ2-7; D is uncertain. Germline loops: CDR1 DFQATT, CDR2 SNEGSKA (reference sequence). This CDR3 spans 10 amino acids. V lost 6 bases and J lost 7, with 10 bases in between. CDR3 DNA: TGCAGTGCCCGGCGCTCTGAGCAGTACTTC. It yields the protein CSARRSEQYF.

Only a few counts were recorded for this clone. The V call is TRBV10-3, the J call TRBJ1-1; 9 bases are a match to TRBD1. V lost 11 bases to trimming and J lost 0 bases; unmatched junction nucleotides: 13. The CDR3 covers 16 residues. Germline V gene data show CDR1 as ENHRY and CDR2 as SYGVKD. The CDR3 loop reads CAAHPAWDRVNTEAFF. DNA for the CDR3: TGTGCCGCACATCCGGCCTGGGACAGGGTGAACACTGAAGCTTTCTTT.

This clone has only a few counts. V gene TRBV18 combines with J gene TRBJ2-2, with D hard to call. This CDR3 is 12 amino acids long. With 1 base removed from V and 8 bases from J, the gap between germline ends came to 5 bases. Per germline, CDR1 KGHSH and CDR2 LQKENI. CDR3 in DNA: TGTGCCAGCTCACCACGATTGGGGGAGCTGTTTTTT. It codes for CASSPRLGELFF.

This clone was seen a few times. The gene calls are TRBV6-5 and TRBJ1-1; 9 bases agree with TRBD1. Per the germline V gene, CDR1 is MNHEY and CDR2 is SVGAGI. The junction had 6 bases not matched to a gene; V was cut back by 6 bases and J by 4 bases. The CDR3 runs to 14 residues. CDR3 residues: CASSSGQGSTEAFF. The CDR3 nucleotides read TGTGCCAGCAGCTCCGGACAGGGGAGCACTGAAGCTTTCTTT.

A few counts support this clone. V usage is TRBV4-2 and J usage is TRBJ2-1, with TRBD2 matching over 16 bases. With 0 bases clipped from V and 1 base from J, the junction kept 9 bases outside the gene matches. The germline V gene has CDR1 LGHNA and CDR2 YNFKEQ. The CDR3 length is 21 residues. CDR3 DNA: TGTGCCAGCAGCCAAGATAGGTTGGGACTAGCGGGAGGGCGTTCCTACAATGAGCAGTTCTTC. As protein: CASSQDRLGLAGGRSYNEQFF.

The chain is built from TRBV28 and TRBJ2-1; 7 positions agree with TRBD1. V lost 2 bases and J lost 8; bases outside the gene matches: 6. CDR1 MDHEN and CDR2 SYDVKM come from the germline V gene. This CDR3 has 14 residues. CDR3 protein: CASSLSFGQDEQFF. The CDR3 nucleotides are TGTGCCAGCAGTTTAAGCTTCGGACAGGATGAGCAGTTCTTC. Based on the CDR3 plus reference TRBV28 and TRBJ2-1, the full variable domain is DVKVTQSSRYLVKRTGEKVFLECVQDMDHENMFWYRQDPGLGLRLIYFSYDVKMKEKGDIPEGYSVSREKKERFSLILESASTNQTSMYLCASSLSFGQDEQFFGPGTRLTVL.

The chain links TRBV27 to TRBJ1-3; D is ambiguous. The CDR3 runs 15 residues. Trimming took 0 bases from V and 0 from J, leaving 6 bases between them. Germline-derived CDR1 and CDR2 are MNHEY and SMNVEV (reference sequence). CDR3 sequence reads: CASSLSANSGNTIYF. The CDR3 DNA sequence: TGTGCCAGCAGTTTATCAGCCAACTCTGGAAACACCATATATTTT.

The table lists this clone with a few counts. Different DNA sequences within this sample yield the same CDR3. The chain carries TRBV7-2 and TRBJ2-3; 7 bases agree with TRBD2. Germline CDR1 SGHTA, CDR2 FQGNSA. The CDR3 consists of 16 residues. After removal of 1 base from V and 2 bases from J, the junction contained 6 bases not matched to a gene. The CDR3 region is CASSLGASGFTDTQYF. The CDR3 DNA reads as TGTGCCAGCAGCTTAGGGGCTAGCGGATTCACAGATACGCAGTATTTT.

This chain links TRBV30 with TRBJ2-1; TRBD2 matches 7 bases. The CDR3 has 13 amino acids. Germline CDR1 GTSNPN, CDR2 SVGIG (reference sequence). Unmatched junction bases numbered 4, after V lost 4 bases and J lost 4 bases. CDR3 DNA: TGTGCCTGGACTAGCGGAGCTTACAATGAGCAGTTCTTC. It yields the protein CAWTSGAYNEQFF.

This sequence joins TRBV28 and TRBJ1-1; D not resolved. Deletions cut 6 bases from V and 8 bases from J, with 22 bases between. The CDR3 runs 15 residues. Germline values: CDR1 MDHEN, CDR2 SYDVKM. The CDR3 region is CASSPIDGEHSEAFF. CDR3 nucleotides: TGTGCCAGCAGCCCTATAGACGGTGAACACTCGGAAGCTTTCTTT.

This clone was found a few times. The rearrangement uses TRBV5-4 and TRBJ2-1; 12 positions match TRBD2. The CDR3 is 16 residues long. The germline V gene encodes CDR1 SGHNT and CDR2 YYREEE (reference sequence). The junction had 6 bases not matched to a gene; V was cut back by 2 bases and J by 6 bases. CDR3 DNA: TGTGCCAGCAGCTTAGCGACTAGCGGGAGAACCAATGAGCAGTTCTTC. Encoded protein: CASSLATSGRTNEQFF.

This clone was seen only a few times. The gene calls are TRBV9 and TRBJ1-2; maybe TRBD1 (5 bases). This CDR3 spans 17 amino acids. Per the germline V gene, CDR1 is SGDLS and CDR2 is YYNGEE. Trimming cost V 0 bases and J 0 bases, with 15 bases left between them. The CDR3 loop is CASSVAGGHTPNYGYTF. CDR3 coding DNA: TGTGCCAGCAGCGTAGCGGGCGGACACACGCCTAACTATGGCTACACCTTC.

V gene TRBV5-4 combines with J gene TRBJ2-3; D not certain. There are 12 residues in the CDR3. Per germline, CDR1 SGHNT and CDR2 YYREEE (reference sequence). V shed 0 bases and J shed 4 bases, with 3 bases lying between them. CDR3 in amino acids: CASSLAADTQYF. In DNA form, the CDR3 reads TGTGCCAGCAGCTTGGCCGCAGATACGCAGTATTTT.

The V and J genes are TRBV10-3 and TRBJ2-5, with 11 bases fitting TRBD1. This CDR3 is built from 15 residues. The V and J ends lost 3 bases and 5 bases, in that order; junction bases with no gene match: 5. Germline CDR1 and CDR2: ENHRY and SYGVKD. The CDR3 nucleotides are TGTGCCATCAGTGAAGGACAGGGGGCGGTGGAGACCCAGTACTTC. Protein sequence: CAISEGQGAVETQYF.

A few counts support this clone. V gene TRBV11-2 combines with J gene TRBJ2-7; D may match TRBD1 or TRBD2 (7 bases each). The CDR3 runs 14 residues. Germline-derived CDR1 and CDR2 are SGHAT and FQNNGV. The V end was cut by 1 base, the J end by 3 bases, with 10 bases between. DNA of the CDR3: TGTGCCAGCAGCTTAGCAGGGGGGGGCTACGAGCAGTACTTC. Translated: CASSLAGGGYEQYF.

The rearrangement links TRBV7-2 to TRBJ2-2; D gene ambiguous. CDR1 SGHTA and CDR2 FQGNSA come from the germline V gene. Trimming removed 3 bases at V and 7 bases at J, with 12 bases between. The length of the CDR3 is 14 residues. The DNA of the CDR3 is TGTGCCAGCAGCTTCCTCCCGGAGAACGGGGAGCTGTTTTTT. Translation: CASSFLPENGELFF.

The genes are TRBV27 and TRBJ1-1; unclear D gene. In germline, CDR1 is MNHEY, CDR2 SMNVEV (reference sequence). CDR3 length: 13 residues. The V and J ends lost 5 bases and 0 bases respectively, with 7 bases between them. The CDR3 loop reads CASSPSMNTEAFF. In DNA form, the CDR3 reads TGTGCCAGCAGTCCATCCATGAACACTGAAGCTTTCTTT.

In its sample, this clone was seen a few times. The chain is built from TRBV7-8 and TRBJ2-3; D unclear. The CDR3 has 16 residues. Germline V gene data show CDR1 as SGHVS and CDR2 as FQNEAQ. V lost 9 bases and J lost 2, with 21 bases in between. The CDR3 region is CASSPRAPIATDTQYF. DNA for the CDR3: TGTGCCAGTTCACCTAGGGCCCCGATAGCCACAGATACGCAGTATTTT.